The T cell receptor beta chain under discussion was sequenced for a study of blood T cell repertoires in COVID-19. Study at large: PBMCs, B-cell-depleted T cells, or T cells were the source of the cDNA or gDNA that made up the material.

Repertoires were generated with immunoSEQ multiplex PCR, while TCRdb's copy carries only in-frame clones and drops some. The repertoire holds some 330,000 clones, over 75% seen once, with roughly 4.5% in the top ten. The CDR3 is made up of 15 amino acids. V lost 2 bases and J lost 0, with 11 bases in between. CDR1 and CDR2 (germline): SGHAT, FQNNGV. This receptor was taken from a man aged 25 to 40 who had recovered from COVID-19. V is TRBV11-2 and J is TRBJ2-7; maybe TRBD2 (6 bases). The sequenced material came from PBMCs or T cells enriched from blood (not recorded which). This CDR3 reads CASSLSEGTSYEQYF. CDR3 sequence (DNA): TGTGCCAGCAGCTTATCGGAGGGAACCTCCTACGAGCAGTACTTC.